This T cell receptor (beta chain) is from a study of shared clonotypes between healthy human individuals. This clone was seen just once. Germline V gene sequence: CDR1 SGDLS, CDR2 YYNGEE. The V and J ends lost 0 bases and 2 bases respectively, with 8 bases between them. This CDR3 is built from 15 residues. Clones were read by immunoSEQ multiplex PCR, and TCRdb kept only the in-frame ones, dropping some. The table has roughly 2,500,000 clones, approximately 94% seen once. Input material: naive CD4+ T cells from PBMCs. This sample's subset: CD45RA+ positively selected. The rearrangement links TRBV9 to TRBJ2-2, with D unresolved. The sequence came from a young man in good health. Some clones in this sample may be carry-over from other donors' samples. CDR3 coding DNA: TGTGCCAGCAGCGTAGCTACTTTCAACACCGGGGAGCTGTTTTTT. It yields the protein CASSVATFNTGELFF.